This T cell receptor (beta chain) was recorded in a study of shared clonotypes between healthy human individuals. Findings and caveats of the study: Represented diversity, genetic and exposure-history alike, was limited by few donors. Four donors had about 5.1% of their naive CD4 clonotypes in common.

Of note for this clone: Its antigen remains unknown.

This CDR3 has 15 amino acids. Per germline, CDR1 SGHNT and CDR2 YYREEE (reference sequence). Losses at the gene ends were 2 bases for V and 2 bases for J; bases not matched to a gene: 4. Only in-frame clones appear in the TCRdb table, and some are missing; sequencing was by immunoSEQ multiplex PCR. The repertoire includes over 2,000,000 clones, just over 90% of them detected once, and roughly 1.7% sits in the top ten. Only CD45RO-negative cells positively selected for CCR7 counted as naive CD8 cells, so terminally differentiated effector memory CD45RA+ cells were excluded. The origin of this receptor is a man younger than 30 in good health. Some clones in this sample may be carry-over from other donors' samples. The rearrangement uses TRBV5-4 and TRBJ2-3, with TRBD2 matching over 8 bases. Sequenced: naive CD8+ T cells from PBMCs. The CDR3 sequence: CASSLKRETTDTQYF. The CDR3 DNA is TGTGCCAGCAGCTTAAAGCGGGAGACCACAGATACGCAGTATTTT.